This TCR beta chain was sequenced during a study of blood T cell repertoires in COVID-19. Across the study: The study drew acute and convalescent COVID-19 samples from the United States, Italy and Spain.

Germline CDR1 is PRHDT and CDR2 is FYEKMQ (reference sequence). The CDR3 runs 15 residues. Losses at the gene ends were 1 base for V and 5 bases for J; bases not matched to a gene: 7. Assay used: immunoSEQ multiplex PCR; TCRdb lists only in-frame clones, some missing. The profile covers about 100,000 clones, with approximately 84% appearing a single time and 7% to 9.5% taken by the ten largest. This clone has only a few counts. The chain recombines TRBV13 with TRBJ2-7; 8 bases align to TRBD1. Sequencing was performed on peripheral blood. This receptor was identified in a man aged 25-45 years in a cohort sampled during active COVID-19. CDR3 sequence (DNA): TGTGCCAGCAGCTTAGAAGGGCAGGGGGCCCACGAGCAGTACTTC. It codes for CASSLEGQGAHEQYF.